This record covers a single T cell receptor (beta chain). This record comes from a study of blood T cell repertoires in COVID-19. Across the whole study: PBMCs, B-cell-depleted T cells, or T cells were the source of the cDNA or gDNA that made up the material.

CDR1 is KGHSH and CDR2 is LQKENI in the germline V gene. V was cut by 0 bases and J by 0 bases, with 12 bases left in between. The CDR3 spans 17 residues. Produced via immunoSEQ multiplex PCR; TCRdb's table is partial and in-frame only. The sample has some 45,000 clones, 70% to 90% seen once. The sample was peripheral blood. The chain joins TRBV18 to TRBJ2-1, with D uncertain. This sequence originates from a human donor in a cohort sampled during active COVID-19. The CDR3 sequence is CASSPPSVASSYNEQFF. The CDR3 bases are TGTGCCAGCTCACCACCTTCCGTCGCTAGCTCCTACAATGAGCAGTTCTTC.